Below are 28 T cell receptor beta chains sequenced from a single sample in a study of CXCR3-negative and CXCR3-positive naive CD8 T cells. Study-level results: Naive cells with CXCR3 showed TRB CDR3s that were more hydrophobic than those in CXCR3-negative naive cells.

These receptors have no known antigen. Through 5' RACE with UMI labels, the TRB cDNA libraries were prepared. Using the 5' RACE reads, TCRdb records one entry per CDR3 protein without DNA. This listing includes 130,000 or so distinct CDR3 sequences. Sequencing was performed on naive CXCR3+ CD8+ T cells from blood. Regarding subset: CD45RO-CCR7+CD27+CD95- naive CD8+ T cells expressing CXCR3 (TNR3+). The source is a human donor in good health. Some clones in this sample may be carry-over from other donors' samples.

The gene calls are TRBV15 and TRBJ2-1; TCRdb outputs TRBD2, but without DNA this stays unchecked. This CDR3 has 18 amino acids. The germline V gene encodes CDR1 LNHNV and CDR2 YYDKDF (reference sequence). The CDR3 loop is CATSRGDLGAGGGNEQFF.

The genes are TRBV7-9 and TRBJ1-1. This CDR3 has 15 amino acids. Germline-derived CDR1 and CDR2 are SEHNR and FQNEAQ (reference sequence). The CDR3 loop is CASSTRAGQNAEAFF. Full variable domain (remainder filled in from reference TRBV7-9 and TRBJ1-1): DTGVSQNPRHKITKRGQNVTFRCDPISEHNRLYWYRQTLGQGPEFLTYFQNEAQLEKSRLLSDRFSAERPKGSFSTLEIQRTEQGDSAMYLCASSTRAGQNAEAFFGQGTRLTVV.

This chain uses TRBV5-5 with TRBJ2-1; as DNA is missing, the TRBD2 call by TCRdb cannot be tested. The CDR3 totals 14 residues. CDR1 and CDR2 (germline): SGHKS, YYEKEE (reference sequence). CDR3: CASSSSGGHNEQFF.

This chain links TRBV7-3 with TRBJ2-2; without DNA, the TCRdb call of TRBD2 cannot be checked. The CDR3 length is 16 residues. CDR1 is SGHTA and CDR2 is FQGTGA in the germline V gene. The CDR3 sequence is CASSNQREGVTGELFF.

The chain links TRBV29-1 to TRBJ1-5. The CDR3 loop spans 14 amino acids. CDR1 is SQVTM and CDR2 is ANQGSEA in the germline V gene. Here the CDR3 reads CSTCMRAFNQPQHF. Full variable domain (missing parts from reference TRBV29-1 and TRBJ1-5): SAVISQKPSRDICQRGTSLTIQCQVDSQVTMMFWYRQQPGQSLTLIATANQGSEATYESGFVIDKFPISRPNLTFSTLTVSNMSPEDSSIYLCSTCMRAFNQPQHFGDGTRLSIL.

V gene TRBV27 combines with J gene TRBJ1-4; TCRdb selects TRBD1, and the lack of DNA leaves this call unchecked. The CDR3 has 14 amino acids. Germline V gene lookup returns CDR1 MNHEY and CDR2 SMNVEV (reference sequence). The chain's CDR3 is CASSLTGGVEKLFF.

V and J are TRBV28 and TRBJ2-5; the D call from TCRdb, TRBD1, cannot be confirmed without DNA. This CDR3 has 15 residues. CDR1 and CDR2 (germline): MDHEN, SYDVKM. The CDR3 sequence: CASSFNRDGQETQYF. The full variable domain, rest sourced from reference TRBV28 and TRBJ2-5, is DVKVTQSSRYLVKRTGEKVFLECVQDMDHENMFWYRQDPGLGLRLIYFSYDVKMKEKGDIPEGYSVSREKKERFSLILESASTNQTSMYLCASSFNRDGQETQYFGPGTRLLVL.

CDR3: CASSPPLLGTNNYGYTF. The V call is TRBV18, the J call TRBJ1-2; TCRdb returns TRBD1, unconfirmable since there is no DNA. This CDR3 has 17 amino acids. Germline CDR1 is KGHSH and CDR2 is LQKENI.

This sequence joins TRBV28 and TRBJ1-1; TCRdb's assignment of TRBD1 cannot be checked, as there is no DNA. CDR1 is MDHEN and CDR2 is SYDVKM in the germline V gene. The CDR3 contains 16 residues. The CDR3 reads CASSSRVPSGNTEAFF.

V and J are TRBV29-1 and TRBJ2-5; lacking DNA, the TRBD2 call made by TCRdb goes unchecked. The CDR3 runs to 15 residues. Germline CDR1 is SQVTM and CDR2 is ANQGSEA. The CDR3 reads CSVGRLAGVQETQYF.

V gene TRBV29-1 combines with J gene TRBJ2-4; TCRdb selects TRBD1, and the lack of DNA leaves this call unchecked. Germline-derived CDR1 and CDR2 are SQVTM and ANQGSEA. This CDR3 region has 18 residues. CDR3 sequence: CSVEDWGDGGLAKNIQYF.

The J gene is TRBJ2-5, the V gene TRBV6-5. The CDR3 is 12 amino acids. Germline CDR1 reads MNHEY; CDR2 reads SVGAGI. The CDR3 loop is CASKSYQETQYF.

This chain links TRBV4-1 with TRBJ2-7; without DNA, the TCRdb call of TRBD1 cannot be checked. This CDR3 is 15 amino acids long. Germline V gene lookup returns CDR1 MGHRA and CDR2 YSYEKL. CDR3 sequence reads: CASSQTRTGSYEQYF.

The V gene is TRBV5-1, the J gene TRBJ2-7; TCRdb lists TRBD1, though no DNA is available to test this call. Germline V gene sequence: CDR1 SGHRS, CDR2 YFSETQ. The CDR3 consists of 16 residues. The CDR3 loop is CASSLGASGTGDEQYF. Looking up the rest from reference TRBV5-1 and TRBJ2-7 gives the full variable domain: KAGVTQTPRYLIKTRGQQVTLSCSPISGHRSVSWYQQTPGQGLQFLFEYFSETQRNKGNFPGRFSGRQFSNSRSEMNVSTLELGDSALYLCASSLGASGTGDEQYFGPGTRLTVT.

The V gene is TRBV7-9, the J gene TRBJ2-3; TCRdb outputs TRBD2, but without DNA this stays unchecked. This CDR3 spans 17 amino acids. CDR1 is SEHNR, CDR2 FQNEAQ, per germline (reference sequence). The CDR3 sequence is CASSSLRTTAGTDTQYF.

This chain links TRBV27 with TRBJ2-5; no DNA is available, so the TRBD2 call from TCRdb remains unchecked. The CDR3 is 16 amino acids. Germline CDR1 reads MNHEY; CDR2 reads SMNVEV (reference sequence). The CDR3: CTSSPHGLAGKETQYF.

The chain couples TRBV7-9 to TRBJ1-6; the D call from TCRdb, TRBD1, cannot be confirmed without DNA. Germline lookup yields CDR1 SEHNR and CDR2 FQNEAQ (reference sequence). The CDR3 length is 13 residues. CDR3 region: CASEGTDNSPLHF.

The chain couples TRBV7-9 to TRBJ2-7; the TCRdb D gene call, TRBD1, has no DNA to confirm it. There are 14 residues in the CDR3. CDR1 is SEHNR, CDR2 FQNEAQ, per germline (reference sequence). This CDR3 reads CASSSDTSRYEQYF.

This chain connects TRBV7-2 to TRBJ2-3; the D gene TCRdb calls, TRBD2, cannot be checked with no DNA. The CDR3 sequence is 16 residues long. Germline-derived CDR1 and CDR2 are SGHTA and FQGNSA. The CDR3 loop reads CASSPLAGGITDTQYF.

V is TRBV27 and J is TRBJ1-1; no DNA is available, so the TRBD1 call from TCRdb remains unchecked. This CDR3 region has 14 residues. Germline V gene sequence: CDR1 MNHEY, CDR2 SMNVEV (reference sequence). Here the CDR3 reads CASNPGAGNTEAFF.

CDR3 sequence reads: CASSLGGLASNEQYF. This rearrangement joins TRBV5-1 to TRBJ2-7; TCRdb designates TRBD2, a call that cannot be tested without DNA. CDR1 SGHRS and CDR2 YFSETQ come from the germline V gene. The CDR3 is 15 residues long.

J is TRBJ2-6 and V is TRBV12-3 or TRBV12-4; TCRdb designates TRBD2, a call that cannot be tested without DNA. CDR3 length equals 14 residues. CDR3 residues: CARSPPRGANVLTF.

V gene TRBV5-4 combines with J gene TRBJ2-7; lacking DNA, the TRBD1 call made by TCRdb goes unchecked. CDR3 length: 15 residues. Germline V gene sequence: CDR1 SGHNT, CDR2 YYREEE (reference sequence). CDR3 region: CASSLDGTSSYEQYF.

The chain joins TRBV28 to TRBJ2-4; absent DNA, TCRdb's TRBD1 call cannot be checked. The CDR3 sequence is 18 residues long. Germline CDR1 reads MDHEN; CDR2 reads SYDVKM. The CDR3: CASSLNGARSLAKNIQYF.

The chain carries TRBV20-1 and TRBJ2-1. The CDR3 is 13 residues long. Germline V gene lookup returns CDR1 DFQATT and CDR2 SNEGSKA (reference sequence). This chain's CDR3 is CSARVYLASEQFF.

The rearrangement links TRBV6-5 to TRBJ2-2; no DNA is available, so the TRBD1 call from TCRdb remains unchecked. CDR3 length: 16 residues. CDR1 and CDR2 (germline): MNHEY, SVGAGI. CDR3 region: CASGNRQGVLTGELFF.

The chain joins TRBV12-3 or TRBV12-4 to TRBJ2-1; absent DNA, TCRdb's TRBD2 call cannot be checked. This CDR3 contains 15 residues. The CDR3: CASSLGEGIYNEQFF.

The V and J genes are TRBV29-1 and TRBJ2-1; TCRdb names TRBD2, which stays unverified in the absence of DNA. The germline gives CDR1 SQVTM, CDR2 ANQGSEA. The CDR3 length is 15 residues. The CDR3 spells CSVEEYSGLGDEQFF.